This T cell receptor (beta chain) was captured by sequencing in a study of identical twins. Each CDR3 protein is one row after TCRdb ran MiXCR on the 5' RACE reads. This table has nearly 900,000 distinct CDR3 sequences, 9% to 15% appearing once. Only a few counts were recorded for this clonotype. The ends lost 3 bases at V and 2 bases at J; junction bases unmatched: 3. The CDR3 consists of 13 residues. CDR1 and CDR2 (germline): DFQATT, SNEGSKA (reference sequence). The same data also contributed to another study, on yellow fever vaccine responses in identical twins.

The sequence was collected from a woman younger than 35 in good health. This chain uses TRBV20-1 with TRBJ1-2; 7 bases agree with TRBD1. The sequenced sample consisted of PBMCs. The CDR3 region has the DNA TGCAGTGCTAGCCTGACAGGGAACTATGGCTACACCTTC. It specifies CSASLTGNYGYTF.